Listed below are T cell receptor beta chains from one sample, sequenced in a study of technical replicates of blood from several donors. Repertoires were generated with immunoSEQ multiplex PCR, while TCRdb's copy carries only in-frame clones and drops some. The sample carries 98,000 or so clones, 95% recorded once. The specimen sequenced was T cells isolated from PBMCs. These receptors originate from a human donor in good health. CDR3s include the opening cysteine and the closing phenylalanine or tryptophan. The D gene is left open where the match is weak. Size is stated for part of the rows, as once, few or many counts, or as a class when the clone is expanded.

j_gene | len | abundance | v_gene | d_gene | CDR3nt | CDR3aa
TRBJ1-2 | 15 | NA | TRBV2 | NA | TGTGCCAGCAAGGCAGGGTCTCTAGGGATGGATGGCTACACCTTC | CASKAGSLGMDGYTF
TRBJ1-1 | 11 | NA | TRBV2 | NA | TGTGCCAGCAGTCAGAATACTGAAGCTTTCTTT | CASSQNTEAFF
TRBJ2-1 | 15 | NA | TRBV10-3 | TRBD2 | TGTGCCATCAGTCTAGTAGGCGGGAGCCACAATGAGCAGTTCTTC | CAISLVGGSHNEQFF
TRBJ1-2 | 16 | NA | TRBV6-6 | NA | TGTGCCAGCAGTTACCCACCGAGGAGGACCCGCTATGGCTACACCTTC | CASSYPPRRTRYGYTF
TRBJ1-4 | 15 | NA | TRBV25-1 | NA | TGTGCCAGCAGTGATTGGGGCAGGCCTGATGAAAAACTGTTTTTT | CASSDWGRPDEKLFF
TRBJ2-4 | 14 | NA | TRBV28 | TRBD1 | TGTGCCAGCAGTTACAGGGGGATCGAAAACATTCAGTACTTC | CASSYRGIENIQYF
TRBJ2-5 | 14 | NA | TRBV5-1 | TRBD2 | TGCGCCAGCAGCTACCTGGGGAGGGAAGAGACCCAGTACTTC | CASSYLGREETQYF
TRBJ2-1 | 16 | NA | TRBV2 | TRBD2 | TGTGCCAGCAGTGAATCTGTCGGACTAGCTGACAATGAGCAGTTCTTC | CASSESVGLADNEQFF
TRBJ1-1 | 14 | NA | TRBV19 | NA | TGTGCCAGTAGTATAGGAGGCCCGAACACTGAAGCTTTCTTT | CASSIGGPNTEAFF
TRBJ2-5 | 19 | NA | TRBV10-2 | TRBD1 | TGCGCCAGCAGTGATCTGGACAGGGGTCTCCAAACATACCAAGAGACCCAGTACTTC | CASSDLDRGLQTYQETQYF
TRBJ2-1 | 13 | NA | TRBV2 | NA | TGTGCCAGCAAGGCGGAATCCTACAATGAGCAGTTCTTC | CASKAESYNEQFF
TRBJ2-2 | 14 | once | TRBV19 | TRBD1 | TGTGCCAGCACCCGGGACAGAGGCACCGGGGAGCTGTTTTTT | CASTRDRGTGELFF
TRBJ2-1 | 16 | NA | TRBV7-3 | TRBD1 | TGTGCCAGCAGCCTAAAGGGAGACAGGGGGAGGGTTGAGCAGTTCTTC | CASSLKGDRGRVEQFF
TRBJ2-6 | 15 | NA | TRBV6-1 | TRBD1 | TGTGCCAGCAGTGCAGACAGGGTTGGGGCCAACGTCCTGACTTTC | CASSADRVGANVLTF
TRBJ2-5 | 12 | NA | TRBV6-6 | TRBD2 | TGTGCCAGCAGCCCGGCGGGGGGGACCCAGTACTTC | CASSPAGGTQYF
TRBJ2-2 | 15 | NA | TRBV6-1 | NA | TGTGCCAGCAAGAGCACTAAACAGAACACCGGGGAGCTGTTTTTT | CASKSTKQNTGELFF